These T cell receptor beta chains were read from a single sample in a study of CD8 T cells in ankylosing spondylitis. Using its own MiXCR run on the 5' RACE reads, TCRdb lists one record per CDR3 protein. The data show more than 300,000 distinct CDR3 sequences, with 6.5% to 10% seen just once and roughly 15% held by the top ten. Sequenced: blood, either unsorted or a sorted T cell fraction (not recorded which). The receptor source for this set is a male donor with ankylosing spondylitis. CDR3s include the opening cysteine and the closing phenylalanine or tryptophan. D genes are given only for firm matches. Only some rows state a clone size, as once, few, many or a class for expanded clones.

D gene: TRBD2; V gene: TRBV5-1; J gene: TRBJ2-2; clone size: few; CDR3 length: 15; CDR3 DNA: TGCGCCAGCAGAACTAGCGGAGCCGAGGGCGGGGAGCTGTTTTTT; CDR3 protein: CASRTSGAEGGELFF
D gene: TRBD2; V gene: TRBV5-1; J gene: TRBJ2-7; clone size: -; CDR3 length: 14; CDR3 DNA: TGCGCCAGCAGCGAGCGGGAGTCTTTCTACGAGCAGTACTTC; CDR3 protein: CASSERESFYEQYF
D gene: TRBD2; V gene: TRBV27; J gene: TRBJ2-1; clone size: many; CDR3 length: 13; CDR3 DNA: TGTGCCAGCTTAACGGGGGGGATGGGTGAGCAGTTCTTC; CDR3 protein: CASLTGGMGEQFF
D gene: -; V gene: TRBV20-1; J gene: TRBJ2-7; clone size: few; CDR3 length: 17; CDR3 DNA: TGTAGTGCACAAGGGCTTTCCGGTCGACCAGACGCCTACGAGCAGTACTTC; CDR3 protein: CSAQGLSGRPDAYEQYF
D gene: TRBD2; V gene: TRBV4-1; J gene: TRBJ2-1; clone size: few; CDR3 length: 13; CDR3 DNA: TGCGCCAGCAGTAGCGGGAAATACAATGAGCAGTTCTTC; CDR3 protein: CASSSGKYNEQFF
D gene: -; V gene: TRBV27; J gene: TRBJ2-1; clone size: few; CDR3 length: 13; CDR3 DNA: TGTGCCAGCAGTCCCCCACTACTCAATGAGCAGTTCTTC; CDR3 protein: CASSPPLLNEQFF
D gene: -; V gene: TRBV7-9; J gene: TRBJ1-1; clone size: few; CDR3 length: 13; CDR3 DNA: TGTGCCAGCAACTGGGGGGGTTGGACTGAAGCTTTCTTT; CDR3 protein: CASNWGGWTEAFF
D gene: -; V gene: TRBV5-1; J gene: TRBJ2-3; clone size: few; CDR3 length: 16; CDR3 DNA: TGCGCCAGCAGCACCTCTAGCATCTCTAGCACAGATACGCAGTATTTT; CDR3 protein: CASSTSSISSTDTQYF
D gene: -; V gene: TRBV14; J gene: TRBJ1-2; clone size: many; CDR3 length: 14; CDR3 DNA: TGTGCCAGCAGCCAAGATCGGGGGGTTTATGGCTACACCTTC; CDR3 protein: CASSQDRGVYGYTF
D gene: TRBD2; V gene: TRBV6-1; J gene: TRBJ2-7; clone size: -; CDR3 length: 14; CDR3 DNA: TGTGCCAGCAGTAGGACTAGCGGAGTGTACGAGCAGTACTTC; CDR3 protein: CASSRTSGVYEQYF
D gene: TRBD2; V gene: TRBV7-8; J gene: TRBJ2-1; clone size: few; CDR3 length: 17; CDR3 DNA: TGTGCCAGCAGCCCCGGACTAGCGGTAAGCTCCTACAATGAGCAGTTCTTC; CDR3 protein: CASSPGLAVSSYNEQFF
D gene: -; V gene: TRBV2; J gene: TRBJ2-3; clone size: -; CDR3 length: 13; CDR3 DNA: TGTGCCAGCAAGGAGCGGAGATGGGATACGCAGTATTTT; CDR3 protein: CASKERRWDTQYF
D gene: -; V gene: TRBV18; J gene: TRBJ2-7; clone size: many; CDR3 length: 14; CDR3 DNA: TGTGCCAGCTCACCGAAGACCCGGGCGGCCGAGCAGTACTTC; CDR3 protein: CASSPKTRAAEQYF
D gene: TRBD1; V gene: TRBV4-2; J gene: TRBJ2-7; clone size: -; CDR3 length: 14; CDR3 DNA: TGTGCCAGCAGCCAAGAAAGGGGGCACGACGAGCAGTACTTC; CDR3 protein: CASSQERGHDEQYF
D gene: -; V gene: TRBV3-1; J gene: TRBJ2-7; clone size: many; CDR3 length: 15; CDR3 DNA: TGTGCCAGCAGCCCCGGGACTTCGAAATCCTACGAGCAGTACTTC; CDR3 protein: CASSPGTSKSYEQYF
D gene: TRBD2; V gene: TRBV12-3/TRBV12-4; J gene: TRBJ2-1; clone size: few; CDR3 length: 17; CDR3 DNA: TGTGCCAGCAGCCCCCCCCCTCCGGGAGGTGCCTACAATGAGCAGTTCTTC; CDR3 protein: CASSPPPPGGAYNEQFF
D gene: -; V gene: TRBV29-1; J gene: TRBJ2-7; clone size: many; CDR3 length: 12; CDR3 DNA: TGCAGCGTTGGAGGGGGTAGTTCCGAGCAGTACTTC; CDR3 protein: CSVGGGSSEQYF
D gene: -; V gene: TRBV5-1; J gene: TRBJ2-5; clone size: -; CDR3 length: 14; CDR3 DNA: TGCGCCAGCAGCCGGAGGACGGGTAGGGAGACCCAGTACTTC; CDR3 protein: CASSRRTGRETQYF
D gene: TRBD2; V gene: TRBV7-8; J gene: TRBJ2-7; clone size: -; CDR3 length: 14; CDR3 DNA: TGTGCCAGCAGCTTGGGGCGGGAGGTCTACGAGCAGTACTTC; CDR3 protein: CASSLGREVYEQYF
D gene: -; V gene: TRBV25-1; J gene: TRBJ1-3; clone size: -; CDR3 length: 14; CDR3 DNA: TGTGCCAGCAGTGATCCGGGGGCTCGAAACACCATATATTTT; CDR3 protein: CASSDPGARNTIYF
D gene: -; V gene: TRBV5-5; J gene: TRBJ2-1; clone size: few; CDR3 length: 13; CDR3 DNA: TGTGCCAGCAGCTTCGAGTGGATCAATGAGCAGTTCTTC; CDR3 protein: CASSFEWINEQFF
D gene: -; V gene: TRBV27; J gene: TRBJ1-4; clone size: -; CDR3 length: 14; CDR3 DNA: TGTGCCAGCGACCGGGGGGAAGTCAGTGAAAAACTGTTTTTT; CDR3 protein: CASDRGEVSEKLFF
D gene: -; V gene: TRBV10-3; J gene: TRBJ1-1; clone size: -; CDR3 length: 11; CDR3 DNA: TGTGCCATCAGGGAGACAGTTGAAGCTTTCTTT; CDR3 protein: CAIRETVEAFF
D gene: -; V gene: TRBV24-1; J gene: TRBJ2-5; clone size: many; CDR3 length: 15; CDR3 DNA: TGTGCCACCAGTGATTCTCGGGGGATTCAAGAGACCCAGTACTTC; CDR3 protein: CATSDSRGIQETQYF
D gene: TRBD1; V gene: TRBV18; J gene: TRBJ2-1; clone size: few; CDR3 length: 16; CDR3 DNA: TGTGCCAGCTCGCAACTGGGACAGGGAGTCTACAATGAGCAGTTCTTC; CDR3 protein: CASSQLGQGVYNEQFF
D gene: TRBD2; V gene: TRBV7-3; J gene: TRBJ2-7; clone size: few; CDR3 length: 15; CDR3 DNA: TGTGCCAGCAGCTTAACGAGCGGGAGCCTGGCCGAGCAGTACTTC; CDR3 protein: CASSLTSGSLAEQYF
D gene: -; V gene: TRBV21-1; J gene: TRBJ2-7; clone size: few; CDR3 length: 9; CDR3 DNA: TGTGCCAGTGCTACCGAGCAGTACTTC; CDR3 protein: CASATEQYF
D gene: -; V gene: TRBV7-9; J gene: TRBJ2-2; clone size: -; CDR3 length: 16; CDR3 DNA: TGTGCCAGCAGCTTGGCGGCCCCGGAGGGCCCCGGGGAGCTGTTTTTT; CDR3 protein: CASSLAAPEGPGELFF
D gene: -; V gene: TRBV12-3/TRBV12-4; J gene: TRBJ2-5; clone size: many; CDR3 length: 15; CDR3 DNA: TGTGCCAGCAGTTTAGCGCCTGGGGGGCCAGAGACCCAGTACTTC; CDR3 protein: CASSLAPGGPETQYF
D gene: -; V gene: TRBV12-3/TRBV12-4; J gene: TRBJ2-3; clone size: -; CDR3 length: 15; CDR3 DNA: TGTGCCAGCAGTACAATGGGGCAGAGAACAGATACGCAGTATTTT; CDR3 protein: CASSTMGQRTDTQYF
D gene: -; V gene: TRBV5-1; J gene: TRBJ1-5; clone size: few; CDR3 length: 15; CDR3 DNA: TGCGCCAGCAGCCCCCGCCCAGGGGTCAATCAGCCCCAGCATTTT; CDR3 protein: CASSPRPGVNQPQHF
D gene: -; V gene: TRBV11-2; J gene: TRBJ1-3; clone size: -; CDR3 length: 15; CDR3 DNA: TGTGCCAGCAGCTTAAGCGGAGCCTCTGGAAACACCATATATTTT; CDR3 protein: CASSLSGASGNTIYF
D gene: TRBD2; V gene: TRBV7-8; J gene: TRBJ2-1; clone size: many; CDR3 length: 14; CDR3 DNA: TGTGCCAGCAGCGCCGGACTAGCGGGAAATGAGCAGTTCTTC; CDR3 protein: CASSAGLAGNEQFF
D gene: -; V gene: TRBV7-2; J gene: TRBJ1-2; clone size: -; CDR3 length: 15; CDR3 DNA: TGTGCCAGCAGCTTAGGAGGGATTCGTGACTATGGCTACACCTTC; CDR3 protein: CASSLGGIRDYGYTF
D gene: -; V gene: TRBV20-1; J gene: TRBJ2-7; clone size: -; CDR3 length: 17; CDR3 DNA: TGCAGTGCTAGGCCTTCACGCGGCAGCGGACATATCGGCGAGCAGTACTTC; CDR3 protein: CSARPSRGSGHIGEQYF
D gene: -; V gene: TRBV6-1; J gene: TRBJ2-7; clone size: -; CDR3 length: 14; CDR3 DNA: TGTGCCAGCAGCCCCCAACAGTTCCCCTACGAGCAGTACTTC; CDR3 protein: CASSPQQFPYEQYF
D gene: TRBD2; V gene: TRBV7-2; J gene: TRBJ2-5; clone size: -; CDR3 length: 15; CDR3 DNA: TGTGCCAGCAGCTTCGTAGCGGGAGTTGGGGAGACCCAGTACTTC; CDR3 protein: CASSFVAGVGETQYF
D gene: -; V gene: TRBV12-3/TRBV12-4; J gene: TRBJ2-7; clone size: few; CDR3 length: 13; CDR3 DNA: TGTGCCAGCAGCCCCTCGTTTAGCTACGAGCAGTACTTC; CDR3 protein: CASSPSFSYEQYF
D gene: -; V gene: TRBV4-1; J gene: TRBJ1-5; clone size: many; CDR3 length: 13; CDR3 DNA: TGCGCCAGCAGCCAAGGGGTCGGACAGCCCCAGCATTTT; CDR3 protein: CASSQGVGQPQHF
D gene: TRBD1; V gene: TRBV19; J gene: TRBJ2-5; clone size: -; CDR3 length: 15; CDR3 DNA: TGTGCCAGTAGCCAAGGGACAGGCGACCAAGAGACCCAGTACTTC; CDR3 protein: CASSQGTGDQETQYF